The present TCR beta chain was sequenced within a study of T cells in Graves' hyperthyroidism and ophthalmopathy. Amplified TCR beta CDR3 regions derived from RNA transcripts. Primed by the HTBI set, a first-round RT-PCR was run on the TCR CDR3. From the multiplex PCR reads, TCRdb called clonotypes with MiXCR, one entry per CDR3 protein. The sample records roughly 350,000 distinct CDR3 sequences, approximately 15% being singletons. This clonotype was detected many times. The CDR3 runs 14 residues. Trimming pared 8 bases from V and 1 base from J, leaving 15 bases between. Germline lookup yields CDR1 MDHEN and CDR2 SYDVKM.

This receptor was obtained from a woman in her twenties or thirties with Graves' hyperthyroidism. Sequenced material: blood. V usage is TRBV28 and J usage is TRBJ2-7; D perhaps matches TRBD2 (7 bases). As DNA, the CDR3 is TGTGCCAGCTTTGGGGGGGGCCGATCCTACGAGCAGTACTTC. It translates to CASFGGGRSYEQYF. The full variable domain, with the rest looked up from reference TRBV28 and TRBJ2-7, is DVKVTQSSRYLVKRTGEKVFLECVQDMDHENMFWYRQDPGLGLRLIYFSYDVKMKEKGDIPEGYSVSREKKERFSLILESASTNQTSMYLCASFGGGRSYEQYFGPGTRLTVT.